One sample yielded the 21 T cell receptor beta chains listed below, sequenced in a study of shared clonotypes between healthy human individuals. Libraries were prepared by immunoSEQ multiplex PCR; TCRdb keeps only in-frame clonotypes and omits some of them. Here the sample spans about 2.1 million clones, 85% to 95% being singletons. Naive CD8 cells were CD45RO-negative, positively selected for CCR7, excluding terminally differentiated effector memory CD45RA+ cells. The sample was naive CD8+ T cells from PBMCs. The receptors shown here come from a man between 18 and 35 years old in good health. Some clones in this sample may be carry-over from other donors' samples.

This clone was observed a handful of times. Distinct nucleotide sequences in the sample also encode this CDR3. The chain recombines TRBV29-1 with TRBJ2-7; D is perhaps TRBD1 (5 bases). The germline V and J ends were trimmed by 1 base and 2 bases, with 9 bases remaining between them. Germline V lookup: CDR1 SQVTM, CDR2 ANQGSEA. The CDR3 extends over 13 amino acids. CDR3 DNA sequence: TGCAGCGTTGAAGGGCAGGGCCCCTACGAGCAGTACTTC. It specifies CSVEGQGPYEQYF.

This rearrangement joins TRBV13 to TRBJ2-2, with unresolved D. In germline, CDR1 is PRHDT, CDR2 FYEKMQ (reference sequence). The CDR3 totals 12 residues. Trimming removed 5 bases from V and 9 bases from J, with 10 bases in between. CDR3 bases: TGTGCCAGCAGCCTCGGACGAAGGGAGCTGTTTTTT. It translates to CASSLGRRELFF.

CDR3 sequence: CASSVGWVMNTEAFF. Here the CDR3 DNA reads TGTGCCAGCAGCGTAGGATGGGTCATGAACACTGAAGCTTTCTTT. The chain couples TRBV5-5 to TRBJ1-1; D gene uncertain. CDR3 size: 15 residues. Between the trimmed V and J ends, which lost 4 bases and 0 bases, there was a span of 13 bases. The germline V gene encodes CDR1 SGHKS and CDR2 YYEKEE (reference sequence).

The rearrangement links TRBV7-9 to TRBJ1-5; D possibly corresponds to TRBD1 (6 bases). Germline V lookup: CDR1 SEHNR, CDR2 FQNEAQ (reference sequence). V was shortened by 1 base and J by 4 bases, with 11 bases between the two germline ends. CDR3 size: 15 residues. Written as DNA, the CDR3 is TGTGCCAGCAGCTTAGGTGTCACAGGGAATCAGCCCCAGCATTTT. Protein: CASSLGVTGNQPQHF.

The chain uses TRBV7-3 and TRBJ2-5; no definite D call. Trimming shortened V by 1 base and J by 4 bases, and 16 bases separated the two germline ends. This CDR3 has 16 amino acids. In germline, CDR1 is SGHTA, CDR2 FQGTGA. The CDR3 is CASSLKGLGVGETQYF. The CDR3 DNA follows: TGTGCCAGCAGCTTAAAAGGGCTTGGGGTTGGAGAGACCCAGTACTTC.

This clone was found a few times. This chain links TRBV10-3 with TRBJ1-1; no clear D gene. Germline CDR1 and CDR2: ENHRY and SYGVKD. This CDR3 is 13 amino acids long. Between the trimmed V and J ends, which lost 1 base and 1 base, there was a span of 4 bases. The CDR3 DNA sequence: TGTGCCATCAGTGAGTTCAGGAACACTGAAGCTTTCTTT. Translating it yields CAISEFRNTEAFF.

V usage is TRBV6-6 and J usage is TRBJ2-7; tentatively, D is TRBD2 (6 bases). In germline, CDR1 is MNHNY, CDR2 SVGAGI (reference sequence). The CDR3 sequence is 14 residues long. V lost 3 bases, J lost 1 base, and 10 bases lay in between. CDR3 sequence (DNA): TGTGCCAGCAGTTATGTCGGGGGATCCTACGAGCAGTACTTC. It encodes CASSYVGGSYEQYF.

The chain has TRBV5-1 and TRBJ2-6, with TRBD1 matching over 7 bases. CDR3 length: 16 amino acids. V was pared by 4 bases and J by 0 bases, with 4 bases of the junction left unmatched. Germline CDR1 reads SGHRS; CDR2 reads YFSETQ. Here the CDR3 DNA reads TGCGCCAGCAGCGGGGACAGCCACTCTGGGGCCAACGTCCTGACTTTC. It specifies CASSGDSHSGANVLTF.

This chain links TRBV14 with TRBJ2-7; 8 bases line up with TRBD1. The germline V gene encodes CDR1 SGHDN and CDR2 FVKESK. The CDR3 sequence is 15 residues long. Losses at the gene ends were 3 bases for V and 2 bases for J; bases not matched to a gene: 6. The CDR3, as DNA: TGTGCCAGCAGCCATATACCAGGGGGCCCCTACGAGCAGTACTTC. It encodes CASSHIPGGPYEQYF.

V usage is TRBV2 and J usage is TRBJ1-2; 9 bases map to TRBD1. V trimming: 9 bases; J trimming: 1 base; junction bases outside the gene matches: 15. CDR1 and CDR2 (germline): SNHLY, FYNNEI. There are 17 residues in the CDR3. The CDR3: CARYPGQGLHYNYGYTF. CDR3 sequence (DNA): TGTGCCAGATACCCGGGACAGGGACTCCATTATAACTATGGCTACACCTTC.

This sequence joins TRBV28 and TRBJ2-6; D is perhaps TRBD1 (6 bases). Deletions cut 6 bases from V and 3 bases from J, with 15 bases between. The CDR3 is 16 residues long. Looked up from germline, CDR1 is MDHEN and CDR2 is SYDVKM. The CDR3 nucleotides read TGTGCCAGCAGCAGGCCCACAGGGCGTGGGGCCAACGTCCTGACTTTC. Residues: CASSRPTGRGANVLTF.

V and J are TRBV5-6 and TRBJ2-4, with D perhaps matching TRBD2 (6 bases). Trimming shortened V by 4 bases and J by 0 bases, and 17 bases separated the two germline ends. The CDR3 extends over 17 amino acids. CDR1 SGHDT and CDR2 YYEEEE come from the germline V gene. CDR3 sequence (DNA): TGTGCCAGCAGCACGGGGGTAGGCTCGGTAGCCAAAAACATTCAGTACTTC. This encodes CASSTGVGSVAKNIQYF.

The chain is built from TRBV4-2 and TRBJ1-1; no definite D call. This CDR3 has 14 residues. CDR1 LGHNA and CDR2 YNFKEQ come from the germline V gene. V lost 0 bases to trimming and J lost 6 bases, with 11 bases between them. The CDR3 nucleotides read TGTGCCAGCAGCCAAGATCGGGCCGTACCTGAAGCTTTCTTT. Protein product: CASSQDRAVPEAFF.

This clone was picked up one time. The V and J genes are TRBV4-3 and TRBJ1-2; 7 bases map to TRBD1. V shed 4 bases, J shed 4 bases, and the junction held 6 bases outside the gene matches. In germline, CDR1 is LGHNA, CDR2 YSLEER. This CDR3 contains 14 residues. CDR3 DNA sequence: TGCGCCAGCAGCCCCCGGGACAGCCTCTATGGCTACACCTTC. This gives the protein CASSPRDSLYGYTF.

V usage is TRBV27 and J usage is TRBJ2-2; D uncertain. The CDR3 runs 13 residues. Germline loops: CDR1 MNHEY, CDR2 SMNVEV (reference sequence). The V and J ends lost 6 bases and 5 bases respectively, with 10 bases between them. The CDR3 region is CASRPDLTGELFF. CDR3 nucleotide sequence: TGTGCCAGCAGACCAGACTTGACCGGGGAGCTGTTTTTT.

Notes on this clone: This sample also contains other DNA sequences that code for the same CDR3. This chain uses TRBV11-2 with TRBJ2-7; D is uncertain. Between the trimmed V and J ends, which lost 1 base and 2 bases, there was a span of 6 bases. Germline V gene data show CDR1 as SGHAT and CDR2 as FQNNGV. The CDR3 spans 13 residues. The CDR3 sequence is CASSLGATYEQYF. Written as DNA, the CDR3 is TGTGCCAGCAGCTTAGGGGCCACCTACGAGCAGTACTTC.

The chain has TRBV27 and TRBJ1-2; D unresolved. CDR3 length: 15 residues. From germline, CDR1 is MNHEY and CDR2 SMNVEV (reference sequence). V lost 5 bases to trimming and J lost 3 bases, with 16 bases between them. The CDR3 reads CASSPGRPYYYGYTF. Here the CDR3 DNA reads TGTGCCAGCAGTCCTGGTCGGCCTTATTACTATGGCTACACCTTC.

This rearrangement joins TRBV9 to TRBJ1-1, with a tentative D call TRBD1 (6 bases). The V gene lost 4 bases and the J gene lost 8 bases, with 12 bases spanning the gap. CDR1 and CDR2 from the germline V gene are SGDLS and YYNGEE. This CDR3 comprises 12 residues. The CDR3 DNA follows: TGTGCCAGCAGCTCCGCAGGGGTCGAAGCTTTCTTT. Amino acids: CASSSAGVEAFF.

The chain is built from TRBV29-1 and TRBJ1-3; TRBD1 matches at 11 bases. CDR3 size: 15 residues. The junction had 4 bases not matched to a gene; V was cut back by 6 bases and J by 0 bases. Germline V gives CDR1 SQVTM, CDR2 ANQGSEA. CDR3 region: CSVLGQGVSGNTIYF. The CDR3 DNA reads as TGCAGCGTCTTGGGACAGGGGGTCTCTGGAAACACCATATATTTT.

About this clone: This sample also contains other DNA sequences that code for the same CDR3. The chain is built from TRBV7-9 and TRBJ2-1; 7 nucleotides align to TRBD2. This CDR3 has 15 amino acids. Per the germline V gene, CDR1 is SEHNR and CDR2 is FQNEAQ (reference sequence). V lost 2 bases and J lost 4; bases outside the gene matches: 5. In nucleotides, the CDR3 is TGTGCCAGCAGCTTAAGGGAGGGAGGATACAATGAGCAGTTCTTC. Translating gives CASSLREGGYNEQFF.

The CDR3 DNA reads as TGTGCCAGCAGCGTAGCGGCGGGAGGGCAGTACACCGGGGAGCTGTTTTTT. Protein: CASSVAAGGQYTGELFF. The chain uses TRBV9 and TRBJ2-2; 9 bases line up with TRBD2. Germline V gene sequence: CDR1 SGDLS, CDR2 YYNGEE. This CDR3 region has 17 residues. The V segment lost 0 bases and the J segment 3 bases; nucleotides outside the gene matches: 6.